Reported below is one T cell receptor (beta chain). V was shortened by 3 bases and J by 7 bases, with 10 bases between the two germline ends. The CDR3 consists of 13 residues. The data originate from a study of blood T cell repertoires in COVID-19. As for the study in general: T cells, B-cell-depleted T cells, or PBMCs provided the cDNA or gDNA that served as material.

Participants were aged roughly 18 to 90 years from roughly 26 US areas. In the original processing: The authors estimated nucleated cell counts from reference gene primer amplification. The assay was immunoSEQ multiplex PCR, and TCRdb's table has in-frame clones only and misses some. V and J calls and clone size are copied from that table; D and trimming were computed from the DNA. The top ten hold 3.5% to 4.5% of the sample, which has approximately 300,000 clones, approximately 83% seen once. This rearrangement joins TRBV12-3 or TRBV12-4 to TRBJ1-3; a possible D gene is TRBD1 (5 bases). Source material: PBMCs or T cells enriched from blood (not recorded which). The sequence derives from a woman aged 25 to 39 who had recovered from COVID-19. CDR3 coding DNA: TGTGCCAGCAGTTTCGACAGCCCTAACACCATATATTTT. The encoded protein is CASSFDSPNTIYF.